This TCR beta chain was identified in a study of cytomegalovirus exposure and HLA in healthy donors. General study findings and limits: CMV antigen specificity of a few CMV-associated chains was confirmed in vitro.

On this clone itself: Its antigen is currently unknown.

Primers: 60 Vbeta forward and 13 Jbeta reverse. Original data processing: About 11 million of the 80 million or so unique TCR beta chains counted in a later analysis were shared. The protocol was immunoSEQ multiplex PCR, while the TCRdb copy is restricted to in-frame clones and leaves out a portion. The V and J calls and clone size are taken from that table; D and trimming were inferred from the DNA. This listing includes fewer than 85,000 clones. Sequenced input: PBMCs. The sequence came from a woman aged 40 to 55 in good health and CMV-seropositive.

DNA of the CDR3: TGTGCCAGCAAAGATGGGCAGGGGGCCAGGAACACTGAAGCTTTCTTT. Encoded protein: CASKDGQGARNTEAFF. V is TRBV5-4 and J is TRBJ1-1; TRBD1 aligns across 8 bases. The trim removed 6 bases at V and 1 base at J, leaving 11 bases unmatched. The CDR3 loop spans 16 amino acids. CDR1 SGHNT and CDR2 YYREEE come from the germline V gene (reference sequence).